This is a list of T cell receptor beta chains from one sample in a study of blood T cell repertoires in COVID-19. TCRdb keeps only in-frame clones here, not all; method: immunoSEQ multiplex PCR. This table holds about 260,000 clones, about nine tenths found once. Sequencing used peripheral blood. The receptors stem from a woman aged 40-49 years with acute or convalescent COVID-19. Both conserved end residues are part of each CDR3. A D gene is named only where the DNA matches it firmly. Some rows have no size entry. The others give once, few or many, or a class for an expanded clone.

d_call: TRBD1; j_call: TRBJ1-2; v_call: TRBV7-8; clone_size: few; cdr3_aa: CASSRPTGLNYGYTF; cdr3_nt: TGTGCCAGCAGCCGTCCGACAGGGCTTAACTATGGCTACACCTTC
d_call: TRBD1; j_call: TRBJ1-2; v_call: TRBV6-5; clone_size: NA; cdr3_aa: CASSPGQVNYGYTF; cdr3_nt: TGTGCCAGCAGTCCGGGACAGGTGAACTATGGCTACACCTTC
d_call: NA; j_call: TRBJ1-1; v_call: TRBV6-6; clone_size: NA; cdr3_aa: CASSYSFGEATEAFF; cdr3_nt: TGTGCCAGCAGTTACTCTTTCGGGGAGGCCACTGAAGCTTTCTTT
d_call: NA; j_call: TRBJ2-3; v_call: TRBV2; clone_size: NA; cdr3_aa: CASSRRSPSTDTQYF; cdr3_nt: TGTGCCAGCAGTAGGAGAAGCCCTAGCACAGATACGCAGTATTTT
d_call: TRBD1; j_call: TRBJ1-1; v_call: TRBV9; clone_size: NA; cdr3_aa: CASSGQGATEAFF; cdr3_nt: TGTGCCAGCAGCGGACAGGGTGCCACTGAAGCTTTCTTT
d_call: NA; j_call: TRBJ1-4; v_call: TRBV6-1; clone_size: NA; cdr3_aa: CASSEQNTGREKLFF; cdr3_nt: TGTGCCAGCAGTGAACAAAACACCGGCAGGGAAAAACTGTTTTTT
d_call: NA; j_call: TRBJ1-6; v_call: TRBV5-1; clone_size: NA; cdr3_aa: CASSPPGSNSPLHF; cdr3_nt: TGCGCCAGCAGCCCGCCAGGGTCAAATTCACCCCTCCACTTT
d_call: TRBD2; j_call: TRBJ2-5; v_call: TRBV5-1; clone_size: NA; cdr3_aa: CASSLGLAGTKETQYF; cdr3_nt: TGCGCCAGCAGCTTAGGACTAGCGGGGACTAAAGAGACCCAGTACTTC
d_call: NA; j_call: TRBJ1-2; v_call: TRBV2; clone_size: NA; cdr3_aa: CASSPTRSDYGYTF; cdr3_nt: TGTGCCAGCAGTCCCACCCGCTCGGACTATGGCTACACCTTC
d_call: NA; j_call: TRBJ2-1; v_call: TRBV27; clone_size: NA; cdr3_aa: CASTTGGLHSNEQFF; cdr3_nt: TGTGCCAGCACCACCGGAGGGCTCCATAGCAATGAGCAGTTCTTC
d_call: NA; j_call: TRBJ1-1; v_call: TRBV20-1; clone_size: NA; cdr3_aa: CSASRGVAEAFF; cdr3_nt: TGCAGTGCTAGTCGCGGGGTCGCTGAAGCTTTCTTT
d_call: TRBD1; j_call: TRBJ1-2; v_call: TRBV6-4; clone_size: few; cdr3_aa: CASSDSTGRGYTF; cdr3_nt: TGTGCCAGCAGTGACTCGACAGGGAGGGGCTACACCTTC
d_call: NA; j_call: TRBJ2-5; v_call: TRBV11-2; clone_size: once; cdr3_aa: CASSLHRESGETQYF; cdr3_nt: TGTGCCAGCAGCCTACACAGGGAGTCGGGAGAGACCCAGTACTTC
d_call: TRBD2; j_call: TRBJ2-1; v_call: TRBV18; clone_size: NA; cdr3_aa: CASSPRYSSGGAPGNEQFF; cdr3_nt: TGTGCCAGCTCACCACGCTACTCTAGCGGGGGGGCCCCCGGCAATGAGCAGTTCTTC
d_call: NA; j_call: TRBJ2-5; v_call: TRBV4-1; clone_size: NA; cdr3_aa: CASSQWAKETQYF; cdr3_nt: TGCGCCAGCAGCCAATGGGCCAAAGAGACCCAGTACTTC
d_call: TRBD1; j_call: TRBJ2-3; v_call: TRBV9; clone_size: NA; cdr3_aa: CASSDRQGYTDTQYF; cdr3_nt: TGTGCCAGCAGCGACCGACAGGGTTATACAGATACGCAGTATTTT
d_call: TRBD2; j_call: TRBJ2-2; v_call: TRBV5-4; clone_size: NA; cdr3_aa: CASSPGLAGGSNTGELFF; cdr3_nt: TGTGCCAGCAGCCCTGGACTAGCGGGGGGGTCGAACACCGGGGAGCTGTTTTTT
d_call: NA; j_call: TRBJ1-1; v_call: TRBV5-1; clone_size: NA; cdr3_aa: CASSLGADTEAFF; cdr3_nt: TGCGCCAGTAGCCTGGGTGCGGACACTGAAGCTTTCTTT
d_call: NA; j_call: TRBJ1-3; v_call: TRBV14; clone_size: NA; cdr3_aa: CASSQLVGSGNTIYF; cdr3_nt: TGTGCCAGCAGCCAACTAGTTGGCTCTGGAAACACCATATATTTT
d_call: NA; j_call: TRBJ1-5; v_call: TRBV7-8; clone_size: NA; cdr3_aa: CASSHRDLNQPQHF; cdr3_nt: TGTGCCAGCAGCCACAGGGACCTCAATCAGCCCCAGCATTTT
d_call: NA; j_call: TRBJ1-1; v_call: TRBV9; clone_size: NA; cdr3_aa: CASSVLPRSTALGTEAFF; cdr3_nt: TGTGCCAGCAGCGTTTTGCCCCGATCGACAGCCTTGGGAACTGAAGCTTTCTTT
d_call: TRBD1; j_call: TRBJ1-2; v_call: TRBV7-2; clone_size: NA; cdr3_aa: CASSLALRQGAYTF; cdr3_nt: TGTGCCAGCAGCTTAGCTCTCCGACAGGGGGCATACACCTTC
d_call: NA; j_call: TRBJ2-1; v_call: TRBV9; clone_size: NA; cdr3_aa: CASSVQGTGYNEQFF; cdr3_nt: TGTGCCAGCAGCGTACAGGGAACGGGTTACAATGAGCAGTTCTTC
d_call: TRBD1; j_call: TRBJ2-2; v_call: TRBV27; clone_size: NA; cdr3_aa: CASSFGTGGTGELFF; cdr3_nt: TGTGCCAGCAGTTTCGGGACAGGGGGAACCGGGGAGCTGTTTTTT
d_call: NA; j_call: TRBJ2-5; v_call: TRBV5-1; clone_size: NA; cdr3_aa: CASTVGTLQETQYF; cdr3_nt: TGCGCCAGCACCGTGGGGACTCTCCAAGAGACCCAGTACTTC
d_call: NA; j_call: TRBJ2-2; v_call: TRBV9; clone_size: few; cdr3_aa: CASSVMDRNTGELFF; cdr3_nt: TGTGCCAGCAGCGTAATGGACAGGAACACCGGGGAGCTGTTTTTT
d_call: NA; j_call: TRBJ1-5; v_call: TRBV5-5; clone_size: NA; cdr3_aa: CASSFEPGQPQHF; cdr3_nt: TGTGCCAGCAGCTTTGAGCCCGGTCAGCCCCAGCATTTT
d_call: NA; j_call: TRBJ1-5; v_call: TRBV27; clone_size: NA; cdr3_aa: CASGTPGEPQPQHF; cdr3_nt: TGTGCCAGCGGTACCCCGGGGGAGCCCCAGCCCCAGCATTTT
d_call: NA; j_call: TRBJ1-2; v_call: TRBV5-1; clone_size: NA; cdr3_aa: CASSLEGLGYGYTF; cdr3_nt: TGCGCCAGCAGCTTGGAGGGACTCGGCTATGGCTACACCTTC
d_call: NA; j_call: TRBJ2-5; v_call: TRBV6-5; clone_size: NA; cdr3_aa: CASSYLDREGETQYF; cdr3_nt: TGTGCCAGCAGTTATCTGGACAGGGAGGGAGAGACCCAGTACTTC
d_call: TRBD1; j_call: TRBJ1-2; v_call: TRBV25-1; clone_size: NA; cdr3_aa: CASSNPGQSANYGYTF; cdr3_nt: TGTGCCAGCAGCAATCCGGGACAGAGTGCTAACTATGGCTACACCTTC
d_call: NA; j_call: TRBJ1-1; v_call: TRBV5-4; clone_size: NA; cdr3_aa: CASSLGTSRGTEAFF; cdr3_nt: TGTGCCAGCAGCTTGGGTACAAGTAGGGGCACTGAAGCTTTCTTT
d_call: NA; j_call: TRBJ1-2; v_call: TRBV12-3/TRBV12-4; clone_size: NA; cdr3_aa: CASSQGSGYTF; cdr3_nt: TGTGCCAGCAGTCAGGGATCTGGCTACACCTTC
d_call: TRBD1; j_call: TRBJ1-1; v_call: TRBV18; clone_size: NA; cdr3_aa: CASSPTGTGGTEAFF; cdr3_nt: TGTGCCAGCTCACCTACTGGGACAGGGGGCACTGAAGCTTTCTTT
d_call: NA; j_call: TRBJ1-2; v_call: TRBV5-6; clone_size: NA; cdr3_aa: CASTLGPRGKDYGYTF; cdr3_nt: TGTGCCAGCACCTTGGGTCCCAGGGGTAAAGACTATGGCTACACCTTC
d_call: NA; j_call: TRBJ1-5; v_call: TRBV4-1; clone_size: NA; cdr3_aa: CASSQVGRNQPQHF; cdr3_nt: TGCGCCAGCAGCCAAGTGGGGCGCAATCAGCCCCAGCATTTT
d_call: NA; j_call: TRBJ2-4; v_call: TRBV21-1; clone_size: NA; cdr3_aa: CASILSRGMPFEAKNIQYF; cdr3_nt: TGTGCCAGCATCCTATCTCGGGGGATGCCTTTCGAAGCCAAAAACATTCAGTACTTC
d_call: TRBD1; j_call: TRBJ1-4; v_call: TRBV30; clone_size: NA; cdr3_aa: CACPTGTGNEKLFF; cdr3_nt: TGTGCCTGCCCCACCGGGACAGGAAACGAAAAACTGTTTTTT
d_call: NA; j_call: TRBJ1-1; v_call: TRBV18; clone_size: NA; cdr3_aa: CASSPLEQGNTEAFF; cdr3_nt: TGTGCCAGCTCACCCCTCGAACAGGGGAACACTGAAGCTTTCTTT
d_call: NA; j_call: TRBJ1-1; v_call: TRBV5-1; clone_size: NA; cdr3_aa: CASSSEVQGGTEAFF; cdr3_nt: TGCGCCAGCAGCTCAGAAGTGCAGGGAGGCACTGAAGCTTTCTTT
d_call: TRBD1; j_call: TRBJ2-2; v_call: TRBV6-5; clone_size: NA; cdr3_aa: CASSKTGSYTGELFF; cdr3_nt: TGTGCCAGCAGTAAGACAGGGTCCTACACCGGGGAGCTGTTTTTT
d_call: NA; j_call: TRBJ1-2; v_call: TRBV25-1; clone_size: few; cdr3_aa: CASSELTPDYGYTF; cdr3_nt: TGTGCCAGCAGTGAATTAACTCCGGACTATGGCTACACCTTC
d_call: TRBD2; j_call: TRBJ2-5; v_call: TRBV7-6; clone_size: NA; cdr3_aa: CASSLTSSGLSETQYF; cdr3_nt: TGTGCCAGCAGCTTGACTAGCTCTGGCCTATCAGAGACCCAGTACTTC
d_call: NA; j_call: TRBJ1-3; v_call: TRBV28; clone_size: NA; cdr3_aa: CASSLGQSIGNTIYF; cdr3_nt: TGTGCCAGCAGTTTAGGGCAGTCAATCGGAAACACCATATATTTT
d_call: NA; j_call: TRBJ1-2; v_call: TRBV5-6; clone_size: NA; cdr3_aa: CASNEWGVGYTF; cdr3_nt: TGTGCCAGCAACGAATGGGGGGTCGGCTACACCTTC
d_call: NA; j_call: TRBJ2-1; v_call: TRBV18; clone_size: NA; cdr3_aa: CASSLSTVLSYNEQFF; cdr3_nt: TGTGCCAGCTCACTTTCGACAGTTCTCTCCTACAATGAGCAGTTCTTC
d_call: TRBD2; j_call: TRBJ2-5; v_call: TRBV3-1/TRBV3-2; clone_size: many; cdr3_aa: CASSQDRVRGDLRETQYF; cdr3_nt: TGTGCCAGCAGCCAAGATCGGGTGCGGGGGGACCTCCGGGAGACCCAGTACTTC
d_call: NA; j_call: TRBJ1-2; v_call: TRBV6-5; clone_size: NA; cdr3_aa: CASRGNYGYTF; cdr3_nt: TGTGCCAGCAGGGGCAACTATGGCTACACCTTC
d_call: NA; j_call: TRBJ1-6; v_call: TRBV2; clone_size: NA; cdr3_aa: CASSAIRDSPLHF; cdr3_nt: TGTGCCAGCAGTGCGATCCGGGATTCACCCCTCCACTTT
d_call: TRBD1; j_call: TRBJ1-6; v_call: TRBV4-1; clone_size: NA; cdr3_aa: CASSDRDSFNSPLHF; cdr3_nt: TGCGCCAGCAGCGACCGGGACAGCTTTAATTCACCCCTCCACTTT
d_call: TRBD1; j_call: TRBJ1-4; v_call: TRBV10-2; clone_size: once; cdr3_aa: CASRTTGGNEKLFF; cdr3_nt: TGCGCCAGCAGGACGACAGGGGGAAATGAAAAACTGTTTTTT
d_call: NA; j_call: TRBJ2-4; v_call: TRBV6-5; clone_size: NA; cdr3_aa: CASASLAKNIQYF; cdr3_nt: TGTGCCAGCGCTAGTCTAGCCAAAAACATTCAGTACTTC
d_call: NA; j_call: TRBJ1-1; v_call: TRBV5-5; clone_size: once; cdr3_aa: CASSLVSFVSEAFF; cdr3_nt: TGTGCCAGCAGCTTGGTTTCCTTTGTCTCTGAAGCTTTCTTT
d_call: NA; j_call: TRBJ1-4; v_call: TRBV6-1; clone_size: once; cdr3_aa: CASSEALAATNEKLFF; cdr3_nt: TGTGCCAGCAGTGAAGCGCTAGCCGCAACTAATGAAAAACTGTTTTTT
d_call: TRBD1; j_call: TRBJ1-4; v_call: TRBV28; clone_size: few; cdr3_aa: CASSTTGMGEKLFF; cdr3_nt: TGTGCCAGCAGTACGACAGGGATGGGTGAAAAACTGTTTTTT